What follows is one T cell receptor (beta chain) and its context. Antigen unknown. The CDR3 length is 15 residues. V was pared by 5 bases and J by 2 bases, with 3 bases of the junction left unmatched. Germline-derived CDR1 and CDR2 are SGHTA and FQGTGA. Method: immunoSEQ multiplex PCR; TCRdb's copy keeps in-frame clones and lacks some. Of 170,000 or so clones in the sample, 65% to 80% were seen once. This sample was included in a study of shared clonotypes between healthy human individuals. Points from the study as a whole: Relative to memory subsets, naive subsets generally showed larger estimated richness. Generation probabilities of non-shared clonotypes were lower (relative to those shared by all four donors).

The chain combines TRBV7-3 with TRBJ1-3, with 10 bases matching TRBD1. The clonotype originates from a young man in good health. The sample comprised memory CD4+ T cells sorted from blood. Described subset: CD45RA-negative fraction. The CDR3: CASSAGTGAGNTIYF. CDR3 nucleotides: TGTGCCAGCAGCGCCGGGACAGGGGCTGGAAACACCATATATTTT.